A single sample is the source of the 30 T cell receptor beta chains below, sequenced in a study of CD8 T cells in ankylosing spondylitis. TCRdb itself ran the 5' RACE reads through MiXCR, one entry per CDR3 protein. The sample records more than 150,000 distinct CDR3 sequences, over 15% being singletons. The sequenced sample consisted of blood, either unsorted or a sorted T cell fraction (not recorded which). Receptor source: a male donor aged 10-29 years with ankylosing spondylitis or in good health (not recorded which).

This clonotype was counted at least ten times. The DNA for the CDR3 is TGTGCCAGCAGCTTTCCGGGAGCGAGAGAGACCCAGTACTTC. Its protein product is CASSFPGARETQYF. This sequence joins TRBV11-2 and TRBJ2-5, with D perhaps TRBD2 (6 bases). Deletions cut 3 bases from V and 4 bases from J, with 12 bases between. The CDR3 is 14 residues long. Germline V gene data show CDR1 as SGHAT and CDR2 as FQNNGV.

This clonotype was observed many times. This chain joins TRBV11-2 and TRBJ2-7; TRBD1 agrees at 7 bases. Losses at the gene ends were 5 bases for V and 3 bases for J; bases not matched to a gene: 4. CDR1 is SGHAT, CDR2 FQNNGV, per germline. The CDR3 consists of 13 residues. The CDR3 here is CASSPGTVYEQYV. CDR3 sequence (DNA): TGTGCCAGCAGCCCCGGGACAGTCTACGAGCAGTACGTC.

This clonotype was recorded at least ten times. The rearrangement joins TRBV6-4 to TRBJ2-1, with D possibly TRBD2 on 5 matching bases. This CDR3 has 14 residues. In germline, CDR1 is MRHNA, CDR2 SNTAGT. V gave up 0 bases and J gave up 4 bases, with 7 bases separating them. CDR3 nucleotides: TGTGCCAGCAGTGACTCTAGCGAATACAATGAGCAGTTCTTC. It yields the protein CASSDSSEYNEQFF.

The table lists this clonotype with many counts. The J gene is TRBJ2-7, the V gene TRBV2; possible D gene TRBD2, 6 bases. This CDR3 is 14 amino acids long. Germline lookup yields CDR1 SNHLY and CDR2 FYNNEI. The V and J ends lost 6 bases and 9 bases respectively, with 21 bases between them. The chain's CDR3 is CASRGWDSTLGQYF. The CDR3 nucleotides read TGTGCCAGCAGGGGCTGGGACTCGACTTTGGGGCAGTACTTC.

This clonotype showed up many times. The chain links TRBV6-2 or TRBV6-3 to TRBJ2-1; 8 nucleotides line up with TRBD2. Looked up from germline, CDR1 is MNHEY and CDR2 is SVGEGT. There are 16 residues in the CDR3. Trimming cost V 0 bases and J 7 bases; bases outside gene matches: 8. This CDR3 reads CASSYSVGRAKNEQFF. In DNA form, the CDR3 reads TGTGCCAGCAGTTACTCGGTCGGGAGGGCGAAGAATGAGCAGTTCTTC.

This clonotype has more than one count but fewer than ten. The gene calls are TRBV10-3 and TRBJ2-1, with 9 bases matching TRBD2. Losses at the gene ends were 7 bases for V and 3 bases for J; bases not matched to a gene: 13. CDR1 is ENHRY, CDR2 SYGVKD, per germline. This CDR3 contains 17 residues. CDR3 sequence: CAIKEAGGTNLYNEQFF. The CDR3 region has the DNA TGTGCCATCAAGGAAGCGGGAGGAACCAATCTCTACAATGAGCAGTTCTTC.

This clonotype was detected many times. V and J are TRBV19 and TRBJ2-1; D is possibly TRBD1 (5 bases). CDR3 size: 16 residues. The germline V and J ends were trimmed by 5 bases and 0 bases, with 14 bases remaining between them. The germline V gene has CDR1 LNHDA and CDR2 SQIVND (reference sequence). The CDR3 DNA is TGTGCCAGTAGTGGATCGGCAGGGCTCTCCTACAATGAGCAGTTCTTC. Its protein product is CASSGSAGLSYNEQFF.

This clonotype was recorded many times. V usage is TRBV20-1 and J usage is TRBJ1-4, with a weak D call TRBD1 (5 bases). V dropped 5 bases and J dropped 8 bases, with 18 bases sitting between them. This CDR3 has 14 residues. CDR1 DFQATT and CDR2 SNEGSKA come from the germline V gene (reference sequence). The CDR3 sequence: CSAGGHFGGEKLFF. For the CDR3, the DNA is TGCAGTGCTGGCGGACATTTTGGGGGGGAAAAACTGTTTTTT.

J is TRBJ2-1 and V is TRBV20-1; 7 bases line up with TRBD2. Germline values: CDR1 DFQATT, CDR2 SNEGSKA (reference sequence). This CDR3 region has 13 residues. V shed 3 bases, J shed 4 bases, and the junction held 3 bases outside the gene matches. The CDR3 spells CSARVSGYNEQFF. CDR3 bases: TGCAGTGCTAGGGTTAGCGGGTACAATGAGCAGTTCTTC.

This chain links TRBV18 with TRBJ2-6, with TRBD1 as a possible D gene (5 bases). Germline loops: CDR1 KGHSH, CDR2 LQKENI. Trimming shortened V by 1 base and J by 6 bases, and 10 bases separated the two germline ends. This CDR3 is 15 amino acids long. The CDR3 is CASSPQGIEANVLTF. For the CDR3, the DNA is TGTGCCAGCTCACCACAGGGGATTGAGGCCAACGTCCTGACTTTC.

Notes on this clonotype: A read error may produce the germline difference seen at one junction end. The J gene is TRBJ2-5, the V gene TRBV7-6; D is possibly TRBD2 (6 bases). The CDR3 has 16 amino acids. Per the germline V gene, CDR1 is SGHVS and CDR2 is FNYEAQ. The CDR3: CASSLAWGNYQETQYF. CDR3 DNA sequence: TGTGCCAGCAGCCTAGCGTGGGGTAATTACCAAGAGACCCAGTACTTC.

This clonotype was seen ten or more times. This chain uses TRBV5-5 with TRBJ2-2; D uncertain. Trimming left V 4 bases short and J 4 bases short, with 11 bases between. CDR3 length: 14 amino acids. Germline V gene sequence: CDR1 SGHKS, CDR2 YYEKEE (reference sequence). CDR3 bases: TGTGCCAGCAGCCGAGGATGGGGCACCGGGGAGCTGTTTTTT. It translates to CASSRGWGTGELFF.

This clonotype appeared many times. The J gene is TRBJ1-1, the V gene TRBV6-5; D is ambiguous. The germline gives CDR1 MNHEY, CDR2 SVGAGI. There are 13 residues in the CDR3. V lost 5 bases and J 1 base, leaving 8 bases between the germline ends. CDR3 bases: TGTGCCAGCAGTGCCCAGAGGAACACTGAAGCTTTCTTT. Translating gives CASSAQRNTEAFF.

The rearrangement uses TRBV7-6 and TRBJ2-1; TRBD1 matches at 8 bases. CDR1 is SGHVS, CDR2 FNYEAQ, per germline. V gave up 3 bases and J gave up 4 bases; unmatched junction bases: 17. CDR3 length: 19 residues. The CDR3: CASSFGTGVPAADYNEQFF. The CDR3 coding sequence is TGTGCCAGCAGCTTTGGGACAGGTGTCCCCGCGGCGGATTACAATGAGCAGTTCTTC.

This clonotype was counted at least ten times. At one boundary the junction diverges from the germline segment, which might be a read error. The chain employs TRBV20-1 and TRBJ2-1, with D possibly being TRBD1 (5 bases). This CDR3 contains 9 residues. Germline values: CDR1 DFQATT, CDR2 SNEGSKA (reference sequence). Here the CDR3 DNA reads TGCAGTGCTAGAGAGCAGACAGTCTTC. It is translated as CSAREQTVF.

This rearrangement joins TRBV7-6 to TRBJ2-1, with 9 bases matching TRBD2. Trimming at V came to 0 bases and at J to 5 bases, leaving 5 bases not matched to a gene. Germline V CDR1 and CDR2: SGHVS, FNYEAQ. The CDR3 length is 16 residues. The DNA for the CDR3 is TGTGCCAGCAGCTTAGCCGGGACTAGCCTTCACAATGAGCAGTTCTTC. It translates to CASSLAGTSLHNEQFF.

At least ten counts were recorded for this clonotype. The V gene is TRBV2, the J gene TRBJ2-5; a weak D match, TRBD2 (5 bases). Trimming took off 2 bases at V and 4 bases at J, with 11 bases between the two ends. This CDR3 spans 14 amino acids. Per germline, CDR1 SNHLY and CDR2 FYNNEI. The CDR3 here is CASSESRSGETQYF. The CDR3 coding sequence is TGTGCCAGCAGTGAATCCAGAAGCGGAGAGACCCAGTACTTC. The complete variable domain, with remaining parts taken from reference TRBV2 and TRBJ2-5, reads EPEVTQTPSHQVTQMGQEVILRCVPISNHLYFYWYRQILGQKVEFLVSFYNNEISEKSEIFDDQFSVERPDGSNFTLKIRSTKLEDSAMYFCASSESRSGETQYFGPGTRLLVL.

The chain links TRBV7-2 to TRBJ2-7; the match to TRBD2 covers 12 bases. From germline, CDR1 is SGHTA and CDR2 FQGNSA. The CDR3 is 19 amino acids. V trimming: 5 bases; J trimming: 0 bases; junction bases outside the gene matches: 14. CDR3 nucleotide sequence: TGTGCCAGCAGCCCCCGGACTAGCGGGACCCTTAGACGCTCCTACGAGCAGTACTTC. It translates to CASSPRTSGTLRRSYEQYF. Combining the CDR3 with reference TRBV7-2 and TRBJ2-7 gives the whole variable domain GAGVSQSPSNKVTEKGKDVELRCDPISGHTALYWYRQSLGQGLEFLIYFQGNSAPDKSGLPSDRFSAERTGGSVSTLTIQRTQQEDSAVYLCASSPRTSGTLRRSYEQYFGPGTRLTVT.

This clonotype occurred many times. This chain joins TRBV12-3 or TRBV12-4 and TRBJ2-3; D not resolved. The V gene lost 6 bases and the J gene lost 6 bases, with 10 bases spanning the gap. The CDR3 sequence is 12 residues long. The CDR3 loop reads CASSRTKDTQYF. The CDR3 DNA is TGTGCCAGCAGCCGTACTAAGGATACGCAGTATTTT.

This clonotype was counted at least ten times. The chain joins TRBV2 to TRBJ2-2; D not certain. Germline CDR1 reads SNHLY; CDR2 reads FYNNEI. The CDR3 runs 16 residues. Trimming cost V 5 bases and J 4 bases, with 17 bases left between them. The CDR3 here is CASSPNGLPSTGELFF. The CDR3 DNA sequence: TGTGCCAGCAGTCCAAATGGGCTGCCGAGCACCGGGGAGCTGTTTTTT.

The chain links TRBV6-1 to TRBJ2-6; D possibly corresponds to TRBD1 (6 bases). The CDR3 length is 16 residues. The ends were cut back, 6 bases at V and 0 bases at J, with 12 bases in the middle. Germline-derived CDR1 and CDR2 are MNHNS and SASEGT. The CDR3 sequence: CASRRTVSSGANVLTF. CDR3 sequence (DNA): TGTGCCAGCAGGAGGACAGTCAGCTCTGGGGCCAACGTCCTGACTTTC.

At least ten counts were recorded for this clonotype. This rearrangement joins TRBV20-1 to TRBJ2-1, with D perhaps matching TRBD2 (6 bases). Germline V gene data show CDR1 as DFQATT and CDR2 as SNEGSKA (reference sequence). Trimming shortened V by 4 bases and J by 4 bases, and 14 bases separated the two germline ends. There are 14 residues in the CDR3. In DNA, the CDR3 is TGCAGTGCTACCCCCCTAGCGATATACAATGAGCAGTTCTTC. It yields the protein CSATPLAIYNEQFF.

This clonotype has a count of ten or more. This chain links TRBV11-3 with TRBJ2-2, with TRBD2 as a possible D gene (6 bases). The CDR3 extends over 16 amino acids. V lost 1 base and J lost 0, with 9 bases in between. The germline V gene encodes CDR1 SGHNT and CDR2 YENEEA. This chain's CDR3 is CASSLGDFPNTGELFF. CDR3 nucleotide sequence: TGTGCCAGCAGCTTAGGGGACTTTCCGAACACCGGGGAGCTGTTTTTT. The full variable domain, its missing parts supplied by reference TRBV11-3 and TRBJ2-2, is EAGVVQSPRYKIIEKKQPVAFWCNPISGHNTLYWYLQNLGQGPELLIRYENEEAVDDSQLPKDRFSAERLKGVDSTLKIQPAELGDSAVYLCASSLGDFPNTGELFFGEGSRLTVL.

This clonotype showed up just once. The chain has TRBV10-3 and TRBJ1-5, with 11 bases matching TRBD1. Losses at the gene ends were 4 bases for V and 5 bases for J; bases not matched to a gene: 4. Germline V gene data show CDR1 as ENHRY and CDR2 as SYGVKD. There are 15 residues in the CDR3. The chain's CDR3 is CAISGTGGADQPQHF. CDR3 sequence (DNA): TGTGCCATCAGTGGGACAGGGGGCGCGGATCAGCCCCAGCATTTT.

There are many counts of this clonotype. The rearrangement uses TRBV10-3 and TRBJ2-1; 7 bases line up with TRBD1. Germline trimming cut 10 bases from V and 8 bases from J; bases unmatched to any gene: 17. From germline, CDR1 is ENHRY and CDR2 SYGVKD. The CDR3 runs to 15 residues. In DNA, the CDR3 is TGTGCCACAAGCCCGGAACAGGGGATTGTGGATGAGCAGTTCTTC. Translation gives CATSPEQGIVDEQFF.

This clonotype was seen at least ten times. The V and J genes are TRBV4-3 and TRBJ1-1; maybe TRBD1 (6 bases). Germline loops: CDR1 LGHNA, CDR2 YSLEER. CDR3 length: 15 residues. The V end was cut by 0 bases, the J end by 1 base, with 9 bases between. CDR3 bases: TGCGCCAGCAGCCAAGATGGGGGGCGGAACACTGAAGCTTTCTTT. Translated, it gives CASSQDGGRNTEAFF.

This clonotype was detected ten times or more. The chain recombines TRBV6-2 or TRBV6-3 with TRBJ2-4; 8 positions agree with TRBD1. With 3 bases clipped from V and 3 bases from J, the junction kept 10 bases outside the gene matches. Looked up from germline, CDR1 is MNHEY and CDR2 is SVGEGT. The CDR3 contains 17 residues. CDR3 sequence: CASSYVPGTGFKNIQYF. CDR3 in DNA: TGTGCCAGCAGTTATGTTCCCGGGACAGGATTCAAAAACATTCAGTACTTC.

The table lists this clonotype with many counts. The V call is TRBV20-1, the J call TRBJ2-1; perhaps TRBD2 as D (6 bases). The V end lost 0 bases, the J end lost 5 bases, and 11 bases lay between the germline ends. This CDR3 is built from 14 residues. Germline lookup yields CDR1 DFQATT and CDR2 SNEGSKA (reference sequence). The CDR3, as DNA: TGCAGTGCTAGAGATCCGAGACTAGACAATGAGCAGTTCTTC. Its translation is CSARDPRLDNEQFF.

This clonotype was detected many times. The chain couples TRBV16 to TRBJ2-3; D gene unclear. The germline V gene encodes CDR1 KGHSY and CDR2 FQNENV. The CDR3 runs 17 residues. V shed 2 bases and J shed 0 bases, with 15 bases lying between them. CDR3 protein: CASSQIRSSPSTDTQYF. The CDR3, as DNA: TGTGCCAGCAGCCAAATACGGTCCAGTCCTAGCACAGATACGCAGTATTTT.

This clonotype has ten or more counts. The V call is TRBV6-2 or TRBV6-3, the J call TRBJ1-4; 9 nucleotides match TRBD1. The germline CDR1 and CDR2 sequences are MNHEY and SVGEGT. V lost 4 bases, J lost 5 bases, and 14 bases stayed unmatched. The CDR3 extends over 18 amino acids. The CDR3 region is CASSSLGQGFPFNEKLFF. The CDR3 nucleotides are TGTGCCAGCAGTTCCCTTGGACAGGGGTTTCCCTTCAATGAAAAACTGTTTTTT.